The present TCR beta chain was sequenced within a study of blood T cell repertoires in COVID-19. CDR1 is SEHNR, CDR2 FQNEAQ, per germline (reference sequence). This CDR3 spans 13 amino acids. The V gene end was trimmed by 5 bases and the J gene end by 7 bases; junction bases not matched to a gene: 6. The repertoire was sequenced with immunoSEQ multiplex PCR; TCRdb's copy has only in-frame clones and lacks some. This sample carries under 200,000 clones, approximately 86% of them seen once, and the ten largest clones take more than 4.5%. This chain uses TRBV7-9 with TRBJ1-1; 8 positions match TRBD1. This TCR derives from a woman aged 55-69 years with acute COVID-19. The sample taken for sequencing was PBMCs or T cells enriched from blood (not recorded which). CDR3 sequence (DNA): TGTGCCAGCAGCCCGCGGACAGGGATTGAAGCTTTCTTT. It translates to CASSPRTGIEAFF.